Below are 18 T cell receptor beta chains sequenced from a single sample in a study of shared clonotypes between healthy human individuals. The table came from immunoSEQ multiplex PCR; TCRdb's copy has only in-frame clones and leaves some out. The sample holds about 600,000 clones, about 95% seen once. CD45RO-negative, CCR7-positively selected cells formed the naive CD8 fraction, excluding terminally differentiated effector memory CD45RA+ cells. Sequencing used naive CD8+ T cells sorted from blood. Receptors were obtained from a woman younger than 45 in good health.

The sample holds one count of this clone. The chain combines TRBV7-8 with TRBJ2-7; possible D gene TRBD1, 5 bases. There are 14 residues in the CDR3. V was cut by 2 bases and J by 2 bases, with 10 bases left in between. In germline, CDR1 is SGHVS, CDR2 FQNEAQ. Here the CDR3 reads CASSLSGNAYEQYF. The CDR3 bases are TGTGCCAGCAGCTTATCAGGGAACGCCTACGAGCAGTACTTC.

The rearrangement uses TRBV5-1 and TRBJ2-7; TRBD1 matches 7 bases. V lost 4 bases and J lost 1; bases outside the gene matches: 11. The CDR3 has 16 amino acids. Germline-derived CDR1 and CDR2 are SGHRS and YFSETQ. The CDR3: CASSPWPGQYSYEQYF. CDR3 DNA sequence: TGCGCCAGCAGCCCGTGGCCGGGACAGTATTCCTACGAGCAGTACTTC.

The chain recombines TRBV27 with TRBJ2-2, with a weak D call TRBD1 (6 bases). CDR1 is MNHEY, CDR2 SMNVEV, per germline (reference sequence). Trimming pared 6 bases from V and 3 bases from J, leaving 17 bases between. The CDR3 has 16 residues. The CDR3 spells CASSLGHPRYTGELFF. The CDR3 DNA follows: TGTGCCAGCAGCCTGGGACACCCAAGATACACCGGGGAGCTGTTTTTT.

V and J are TRBV25-1 and TRBJ2-7; D is perhaps TRBD2 (5 bases). Deletions cut 2 bases from V and 4 bases from J, with 9 bases between. Germline lookup yields CDR1 MGHDK and CDR2 SYGVNS. The CDR3 totals 13 residues. The DNA for the CDR3 is TGTGCCAGCAGTGAAGGAGGCAGTTACGAGCAGTACTTC. Amino acids: CASSEGGSYEQYF.

The genes are TRBV13 and TRBJ2-1, with D perhaps given as TRBD1 or TRBD2 (6 bases each). V gave up 8 bases and J gave up 5 bases, with 13 bases separating them. The CDR3 extends over 13 amino acids. The germline V gene encodes CDR1 PRHDT and CDR2 FYEKMQ (reference sequence). This chain's CDR3 is CASGGGGDNEQFF. As DNA, the CDR3 is TGTGCCAGCGGAGGGGGAGGAGACAATGAGCAGTTCTTC.

The genes are TRBV5-8 and TRBJ1-1, with D perhaps TRBD1 (6 bases). Between the trimmed V and J ends, which lost 4 bases and 1 base, there was a span of 11 bases. The length of the CDR3 is 14 residues. CDR1 and CDR2 from the germline V gene are SGHTS and YDEGEE. CDR3 in DNA: TGTGCCAGCAGCCCACAGGGTCCGAACACTGAAGCTTTCTTT. Translation: CASSPQGPNTEAFF.

This sequence joins TRBV5-4 and TRBJ1-1; the D gene is possibly TRBD1 (5 bases). CDR1 is SGHNT, CDR2 YYREEE, per germline (reference sequence). The V end was cut by 0 bases, the J end by 7 bases, with 7 bases between. This CDR3 comprises 12 residues. CDR3 nucleotide sequence: TGTGCCAGCAGCTTGGGACAGTATGAAGCTTTCTTT. Translation gives CASSLGQYEAFF.

V is TRBV15 and J is TRBJ1-5; tentatively, D is TRBD1 (5 bases). Germline values: CDR1 LNHNV, CDR2 YYDKDF (reference sequence). This CDR3 is 13 amino acids long. Trimming stripped 7 bases from V and 2 bases from J, with 9 bases between. CDR3 in amino acids: CATNRGGNQPQHF. CDR3 bases: TGTGCCACCAATAGGGGCGGCAATCAGCCCCAGCATTTT.

The V call is TRBV5-4, the J call TRBJ2-3, with 7 nucleotides matching TRBD1. This CDR3 region has 14 residues. V shed 5 bases and J 4 bases; nucleotides not matched to a gene: 7. From germline, CDR1 is SGHNT and CDR2 YYREEE (reference sequence). CDR3 in DNA: TGTGCCAGCAGTCCAATAGGGGGCCCAGATACGCAGTATTTT. Its protein product is CASSPIGGPDTQYF. Looking up the rest from reference TRBV5-4 and TRBJ2-3 gives the full variable domain: ETGVTQSPTHLIKTRGQQVTLRCSSQSGHNTVSWYQQALGQGPQFIFQYYREEENGRGNFPPRFSGLQFPNYSSELNVNALELDDSALYLCASSPIGGPDTQYFGPGTRLTVL.

This chain joins TRBV7-8 and TRBJ2-1, with D unresolved. CDR1 and CDR2 (germline): SGHVS, FQNEAQ. Trimming stripped 5 bases from V and 7 bases from J, with 18 bases between. This CDR3 contains 15 residues. The CDR3 DNA is TGTGCCAGCAGCCACACAGTAAGGGCCTCAAATGAGCAGTTCTTC. It yields the protein CASSHTVRASNEQFF.

The rearrangement uses TRBV27 and TRBJ2-2; the D is unclear. The V end was cut by 7 bases, the J end by 4 bases, with 16 bases between. This CDR3 is built from 15 residues. Looked up from germline, CDR1 is MNHEY and CDR2 is SMNVEV (reference sequence). The CDR3 DNA follows: TGTGCCAGCACCCCCCAGACGGGCGGCACCGGGGAGCTGTTTTTT. It is translated as CASTPQTGGTGELFF.

A single count supports this clone. This chain links TRBV27 with TRBJ2-4; the D is unclear. V was cut by 10 bases and J by 7 bases, with 14 bases left in between. Looked up from germline, CDR1 is MNHEY and CDR2 is SMNVEV (reference sequence). The CDR3 is made up of 12 amino acids. For the CDR3, the DNA is TGTGCCACCCTTGGCGGTGCCAACATTCAGTACTTC. Protein product: CATLGGANIQYF.

This chain links TRBV28 with TRBJ2-7; D not certain. CDR1 is MDHEN and CDR2 is SYDVKM in the germline V gene. V lost 2 bases, J lost 7 bases, and 6 bases lay in between. This CDR3 spans 11 amino acids. As DNA, the CDR3 is TGTGCCAGCAGTTTAAATCGTGAGCAGTACTTC. The encoded protein is CASSLNREQYF.

This chain's CDR3 is CASSSNSYEQYF. As DNA, the CDR3 is TGTGCCAGCAGTTCCAACTCCTACGAGCAGTACTTC. V usage is TRBV6-5 and J usage is TRBJ2-7, with D hard to call. The germline CDR1 and CDR2 sequences are MNHEY and SVGAGI. The CDR3 contains 12 residues. Trimming pared 4 bases from V and 0 bases from J, leaving 4 bases between.

The chain employs TRBV13 and TRBJ2-5, with D perhaps TRBD1 or TRBD2 (5 bases each). Germline V gene data show CDR1 as PRHDT and CDR2 as FYEKMQ (reference sequence). The V end lost 5 bases, the J end lost 2 bases, and 15 bases lay between the germline ends. The CDR3 contains 15 residues. The DNA of the CDR3 is TGTGCCAGCAGCGGGGGTCCGCGGCTACAAGAGACCCAGTACTTC. Its translation is CASSGGPRLQETQYF.

The chain couples TRBV9 to TRBJ2-2; 14 positions match TRBD2. V lost 4 bases and J lost 3; bases outside the gene matches: 11. The CDR3 length is 19 residues. CDR1 is SGDLS, CDR2 YYNGEE, per germline. The CDR3 protein is CASSPRGLAGVSDTGELFF. CDR3 bases: TGTGCCAGCAGCCCGAGGGGACTAGCGGGAGTGTCGGACACCGGGGAGCTGTTTTTT.

V gene TRBV6-5 combines with J gene TRBJ2-1, with D possibly being TRBD2 (5 bases). Deletions cut 0 bases from V and 4 bases from J, with 13 bases between. Germline V CDR1 and CDR2: MNHEY, SVGAGI. The CDR3 has 16 amino acids. The DNA of the CDR3 is TGTGCCAGCAGTTACTCGGGCGGGCCGTTTTACAATGAGCAGTTCTTC. Its translation is CASSYSGGPFYNEQFF.

V usage is TRBV28 and J usage is TRBJ1-4, with D possibly TRBD1 on 5 matching bases. Trimming removed 8 bases at V and 2 bases at J, with 15 bases between. Germline V lookup: CDR1 MDHEN, CDR2 SYDVKM. The length of the CDR3 is 15 residues. CDR3 sequence: CASDGAGRTNEKLFF. CDR3 nucleotide sequence: TGTGCCAGCGATGGGGCGGGGAGGACTAATGAAAAACTGTTTTTT.